Listed here is a single T cell receptor beta chain. This table comes from immunoSEQ multiplex PCR, and its TCRdb copy is limited to in-frame clones, with some not included. The sample yields about 370,000 clones, 80% to 90% seen once. The CDR3 contains 18 residues. CDR1 is MNHEY, CDR2 SMNVEV, per germline (reference sequence). The ends were cut back, 2 bases at V and 6 bases at J, with 23 bases in the middle. The data were taken from a study of blood T cell repertoires in COVID-19. This chain uses TRBV27 with TRBJ2-1; maybe TRBD2 (6 bases). Material for sequencing was PBMCs or T cells enriched from blood (not recorded which). The receptor was derived from a man younger than 30 who had recovered from COVID-19. CDR3 sequence reads: CASSLVPRLVAELNEQFF. In nucleotides, the CDR3 is TGTGCCAGCAGTTTAGTCCCCCGACTAGTGGCTGAACTCAATGAGCAGTTCTTC.